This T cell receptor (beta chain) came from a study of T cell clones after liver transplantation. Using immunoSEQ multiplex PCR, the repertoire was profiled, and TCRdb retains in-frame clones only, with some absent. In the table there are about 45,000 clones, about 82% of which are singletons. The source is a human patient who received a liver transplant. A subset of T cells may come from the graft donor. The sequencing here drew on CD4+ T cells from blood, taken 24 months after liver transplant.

The CDR3 DNA sequence: TGTGCCTGGAGTGTGATAGGGAGGGGTTCTGCAAATGAGCAGTTCTTC. Its protein product is CAWSVIGRGSANEQFF. The chain joins TRBV30 to TRBJ2-1; 7 positions match TRBD2. CDR1 GTSNPN and CDR2 SVGIG come from the germline V gene (reference sequence). This CDR3 region has 16 residues. V shed 0 bases, J shed 7 bases, and the junction held 12 bases outside the gene matches.